This T cell receptor beta chain was sequenced for a study of blood T cell repertoires in COVID-19. Study as a whole: COVID-19 samples from acute and convalescent phases originated in the United States, Italy and Spain.

Per the original methods: Reference gene primer amplification yielded estimated nucleated cell counts. TCRdb's table, derived via immunoSEQ multiplex PCR, lists solely in-frame clones and lacks some. D and trimming come from the DNA, and the V and J calls and clone size come from that table. The table records hundreds of thousands of clones, roughly nine tenths of them present only once. Cohorts were assigned according to the clinical history that participants reported. Recovery among Cohort 3 donors was established by two negative PCRs, clearance, or symptom resolution. The CDR3 contains 18 residues. The J segment lost 0 bases and the V segment lost 3 bases, leaving 9 bases of the junction unmatched. From germline, CDR1 is SGHAT and CDR2 FQNNGV.

The specimen sequenced was PBMCs or T cells enriched from blood (not recorded which). This clonotype originated in a woman between 18 and 29 years old who had recovered from COVID-19. The chain links TRBV11-2 to TRBJ1-1; 11 positions agree with TRBD1. CDR3 region: CASSFTGTGGRMNTEAFF. CDR3 nucleotides: TGTGCCAGCAGCTTTACCGGGACAGGGGGTCGCATGAACACTGAAGCTTTCTTT. Combining the CDR3 with reference TRBV11-2 and TRBJ1-1 gives the whole variable domain EAGVAQSPRYKIIEKRQSVAFWCNPISGHATLYWYQQILGQGPKLLIQFQNNGVVDDSQLPKDRFSAERLKGVDSTLKIQPAKLEDSAVYLCASSFTGTGGRMNTEAFFGQGTRLTVV.